Listed here is a single T cell receptor beta chain. The antigen is undetermined. V lost 2 bases and J lost 11, with 12 bases in between. From germline, CDR1 is LGHDT and CDR2 YNNKEL (reference sequence). This CDR3 is 12 amino acids long. With random hexamers, 0.5 to 1 ug RNA was reverse transcribed. TCRdb redid the calling of the immunoSEQ multiplex PCR reads with MiXCR, one entry per CDR3 protein. The sample shows 150,000 or so distinct CDR3 sequences, roughly 95% of them seen only once. The data were taken from a study of CD8 T cells in Susac syndrome. Study-wide findings and caveats: The TCR sequencing and HLA analysis in the study involved a relatively small number of individuals, as the study acknowledged.

Healthy donors constituted the controls, which were matched for age and sex. It was negative isolation that provided the CD8+ and CD4+ T cells, whereas TEMRA cells were enriched by FACS. Input material: CD4+ T cells from PBMCs. The chain has TRBV3-1 and TRBJ1-1; a weak D match, TRBD1 (6 bases). The sequence was collected from a human donor in good health. The CDR3 sequence is CASSQWEGDAFF. The DNA for the CDR3 is TGTGCCAGCAGCCAATGGGAGGGGGACGCTTTCTTT.